What follows describes a single T cell receptor (beta chain). Per the germline V gene, CDR1 is MNHEY and CDR2 is SMNVEV (reference sequence). CDR3 length equals 15 residues. V trimming: 0 bases; J trimming: 1 base; junction bases outside the gene matches: 1. The data derive from a study of T cells after posttransplantation cyclophosphamide. On the day of bone marrow donation, the related graft donor provided peripheral blood. The data were produced by immunoSEQ multiplex PCR, yet TCRdb's version contains in-frame clones alone and is incomplete. The sample shows roughly 32,000 clones, none of them appearing just once.

This clonotype was sampled from a woman aged 25 to 39 in good health and a related stem cell transplant donor. Sequenced input: PBMCs. The chain links TRBV27 to TRBJ2-5; 8 bases are a match to TRBD2. This CDR3 reads CASSLSAGVQETQYF. CDR3 DNA: TGTGCCAGCAGTTTATCAGCGGGGGTCCAAGAGACCCAGTACTTC.